This T cell receptor (beta chain) was identified during a study of Ad26.COV2.S vaccination and SARS-CoV-2 variants. About the study: Into the muscle, Ad26.COV2.S was dosed once or twice, 56 days apart.

This CDR3 contains 14 residues. Germline V CDR1 and CDR2: LGHDT, YNNKEL (reference sequence). Unmatched junction bases numbered 2, after V lost 6 bases and J lost 2 bases. For this clone: What it binds is unknown.

Findings and caveats of the study: Breadth of non-spike TCRs did not differ between vaccinees and placebo recipients. The placebo group had lower spike-specific TCR breadth than the vaccine recipients did. It was reported that spike-specific CD8+ and CD4+ T cell responses were substantially broad after vaccination.

Treatment here: roughly 19 received Ad26.COV2.S at low or high dose, single or two shots; roughly five received placebo; per-sample allocation not given. Sampling was done on day 63 after the first vaccine or placebo injection. Sequencing used immunoSEQ multiplex PCR; TCRdb keeps in-frame clones, though not all of them. The sample has fewer than 500,000 clones; 75% to 90% are singletons. This chain connects TRBV3-1 (or the pseudogene TRBV3-2) to TRBJ2-3, with 10 bases matching TRBD2. The sample consisted of peripheral blood, taken in a trial of Ad26.COV2.S vaccine versus placebo. This sequence was found in a person aged 18-60 years who received the Ad26.COV2.S COVID-19 vaccine or a placebo. This chain's CDR3 is CASSGLAATDTQYF. The CDR3 bases are TGTGCCAGCAGTGGACTAGCGGCCACAGATACGCAGTATTTT.